This note documents a single TCR beta chain sequence. Antigen: not known. One end of the junction does not line up with germline, which may come from a read error. Bulk TCR library preparation followed previously described methods with listed TCR primers. TCRdb reprocessed the PCR reads with MiXCR, giving one entry per CDR3 protein. The sample has approximately 90,000 distinct CDR3 sequences; 24% are singletons. The CDR3 is 12 amino acids. From germline, CDR1 is GTSNPN and CDR2 SVGIG (reference sequence). This sample is drawn from a study of molecular identifiers for immune sequencing clone quantification. Study in general: In replicates, RNA taken from approximately 20,000 or 98,000 naive CD8 cells was divided five ways, and four portions underwent sequencing.

Study-wide findings and caveats: Spiked Jurkat TCR RNA equivalent to one cell was reportedly detectable in one million naive cells. More than 99% of effector molecules, versus under 1% of naive-cell molecules, belonged to clones above 20 RNA copies.

The V call is TRBV30, the J call TRBJ1-5; unclear D gene. The sequencing input was naive CD8+ T cells from blood, with Jurkat cell RNA spiked in. Subset: FACS-sorted CD8+CD4-CCR7+CD45RA+ naive T cells. This clonotype was obtained from a human donor in good health. Some libraries in this study had Jurkat cell RNA spiked in. The CDR3 DNA reads TGTACCTGGAGTGAAGGTAATCAGCCCCAGCATTTT. Protein: CTWSEGNQPQHF.